The rows below give T cell receptor beta chains drawn from one sample of a study of immune evolution from preneoplasia to lung adenocarcinoma. TCRdb's copy holds only in-frame clones and misses some; the assay was immunoSEQ multiplex PCR. Of 2,000 to 2,500 clones listed, less than 90% are singletons. Source material: FFPE invasive lung adenocarcinoma tissue. All receptors come from a person aged 55-80 years with invasive lung adenocarcinoma. Both conserved end residues are part of each CDR3. D genes are given only for firm matches. A clone size is listed for some rows: how often the clone was seen (once, few, many), or a class if it is expanded.

V gene	clone size	J gene	D gene	CDR3 DNA	CDR3 protein
TRBV5-5	once	TRBJ2-1	TRBD2	TGTGCCAGCAGCTTACGGACTAGCGGGGGGTTATACAATGAGCAGTTCTTC	CASSLRTSGGLYNEQFF
TRBV28	few	TRBJ1-1	-	TGTGCCAGCAGAGGAACTTATGACACTGAAGCTTTCTTT	CASRGTYDTEAFF
TRBV7-8	-	TRBJ1-3	-	TGTGCCAGCAGCCTAACGGGCCCCACGATCTCTGGAAACACCATATATTTT	CASSLTGPTISGNTIYF
TRBV18	-	TRBJ1-1	TRBD1	TGTGCCAGCTCACCTCTGGGACAGGGATTCACTGAAGCTTTCTTT	CASSPLGQGFTEAFF
TRBV28	-	TRBJ1-1	-	TGTGCCAGCAGTCTCGAAGTGACAGACCAGTATATGAACACTGAAGCTTTCTTT	CASSLEVTDQYMNTEAFF
TRBV28	-	TRBJ1-4	-	TGTGCTAGCAGTCTAGGGGGGGATGAAAAACTGTTTTTT	CASSLGGDEKLFF
TRBV5-6	-	TRBJ2-3	TRBD2	TGTGCCAACAGCTACCCTAGCGGGGGGAGCACAGATACGCAGTATTTT	CANSYPSGGSTDTQYF
TRBV4-1	-	TRBJ2-3	TRBD2	TGCGCCAGCAGCCAAGGGGGCCCACTAGCGCTATACACAGATACGCAGTATTTT	CASSQGGPLALYTDTQYF
TRBV10-3	-	TRBJ1-5	TRBD1	TGTGCCATCAGTGCCTCAGGACAGGTTGAAAGGCCCCAGCATTTT	CAISASGQVERPQHF
TRBV5-1	once	TRBJ1-6	TRBD1	TGCGCCAGCAGCTTGGATGGGACAGGGAGTGGTTCACCCCTCCACTTT	CASSLDGTGSGSPLHF
TRBV6-5	-	TRBJ1-3	TRBD1	TGTGCCAGCAGAGCCGGGACAGGGCCAAACACCATATATTTT	CASRAGTGPNTIYF
TRBV5-1	-	TRBJ2-3	TRBD1	TGCGCCAGCAGCCTACAGGGGGCGGGCACAGATACGCAGTATTTT	CASSLQGAGTDTQYF
TRBV5-1	-	TRBJ1-1	TRBD1	TGCGCCAGCAGCCTCAGGGGACAGGGGGGCTCGAACACTGAAGCTTTCTTT	CASSLRGQGGSNTEAFF
TRBV11-2	once	TRBJ1-5	TRBD1	TGTGCCAGCAGCTCCGATGACAGGGGCCCCAATCAGCCCCAGCATTTT	CASSSDDRGPNQPQHF
TRBV20-1	-	TRBJ1-4	TRBD1	TGCAGTTTAGACAGGGTTGAAAAACTGTTTTTT	CSLDRVEKLFF
TRBV13	few	TRBJ1-2	-	TGTGCCAGCAGCTTAGGTCCGGGGGTAAGGACCTTC	CASSLGPGVRTF
TRBV11-3	-	TRBJ1-5	-	TGTGCCAGCAGCTTAAGTAGCAATCAGCCCCAGCATTTT	CASSLSSNQPQHF
TRBV28	-	TRBJ1-1	TRBD1	TGTGCCAGCAAGCAGGGGGTTGGGACTGAAGCTTTCTTT	CASKQGVGTEAFF
TRBV21-1	-	TRBJ2-1	-	TGTGCCAGCAGCAAAGGGTTTAGGGCGGTGAGCCGCTCCTACAATGAGCAGTTCTTC	CASSKGFRAVSRSYNEQFF
TRBV7-8	-	TRBJ2-1	-	TGTGCCAGCAGCTTTGGGGGAGACAGACGGTACAATGAGCAGTTCTTC	CASSFGGDRRYNEQFF
TRBV6-6	-	TRBJ1-3	-	TGTGCCAGCAGGGGGCTCCGGGACACTGGAAACACCATATATTTT	CASRGLRDTGNTIYF
TRBV2	-	TRBJ1-2	-	TGTGCCAGCGCGGATTCTAGGGGCGACGGCTACACCTTC	CASADSRGDGYTF
TRBV19	once	TRBJ1-2	TRBD1	TGTGCCAGTAGTCCCGGGACAGCCTATGGCTACACCTTC	CASSPGTAYGYTF
TRBV18	-	TRBJ1-2	-	TGTGCCAGCTCCACTTCTAACTATGGCTACACCTTC	CASSTSNYGYTF
TRBV28	-	TRBJ2-7	-	TGTGCCACTTTCGAATCTTACGAGCAGTACTTC	CATFESYEQYF
TRBV29-1	-	TRBJ1-2	TRBD1	TGCAGCGTTGCCCCAGGGGGCGTCGAAGATGGCTACACCTTC	CSVAPGGVEDGYTF
TRBV2	-	TRBJ1-1	-	TGTGCCAGCAGTCCTGAATACACTGAAGCTTTCTTT	CASSPEYTEAFF
TRBV5-6	-	TRBJ2-7	TRBD1	TGTGCCAGCAGCTCCTCCGGGACAGGGGGCATCCTCTACGAGCAGTACTTC	CASSSSGTGGILYEQYF
TRBV7-2	-	TRBJ2-1	TRBD1	TGTGCCAGCAGCGCGGACAGGGGTTTTTACAATGAGCAGTTCTTC	CASSADRGFYNEQFF
TRBV2	-	TRBJ2-7	-	TGTGCCAGCAGTGTCGTCTACGAGCAGTACTTC	CASSVVYEQYF